Below, 24 T cell receptor beta chains from the same sample are listed, as sequenced in a study of vaccination effects on CD4 cells after COVID-19. The data were produced by immunoSEQ multiplex PCR, yet TCRdb's version contains in-frame clones alone and is incomplete. The table shows around 63,000 clones, with 70% to 85% occurring only once. ViraFEST used viral peptide pools to expand antigen-specific CD4+ T cells before sequencing. An approximately ten-day culture period preceded the isolation of CD4+ T cells. Vaccinees lacked prior SARS-CoV-2 infection and tested negative for nucleocapsid antibodies. Their antigens remain unidentified. The specimen comprised CD4+ T cells from PBMCs cultured with HCoV-OC43 spike peptides, sampled before COVID-19 vaccination. Subset noted: HCoV-OC43 spike overlapping peptide pool stimulation. These receptors were taken from a human donor who received a COVID-19 vaccine.

The gene calls are TRBV4-1 and TRBJ1-5; D possibly corresponds to TRBD1 (6 bases). Looked up from germline, CDR1 is MGHRA and CDR2 is YSYEKL. The CDR3 runs to 16 residues. Trimming shortened V by 1 base and J by 5 bases, and 15 bases separated the two germline ends. The DNA for the CDR3 is TGCGCCAGCAGCCAAGGGGCGGGGGCAGGGGATCAGCCCCAGCATTTT. Residues: CASSQGAGAGDQPQHF.

This clone is a singleton in its sample. This chain links TRBV19 with TRBJ2-5; 10 bases align to TRBD2. With V trimmed by 3 bases and J by 1 base, 8 bases remained unmatched. The CDR3 has 17 residues. CDR1 and CDR2 from the germline V gene are LNHDA and SQIVND (reference sequence). CDR3 residues: CASSIRTSGVFQETQYF. As DNA, the CDR3 is TGTGCCAGTAGTATTCGCACTAGCGGGGTTTTCCAAGAGACCCAGTACTTC.

This chain uses TRBV9 with TRBJ2-3; D is perhaps TRBD1 or TRBD2 (6 bases each). This CDR3 is 15 amino acids long. The germline V gene encodes CDR1 SGDLS and CDR2 YYNGEE. V gave up 4 bases and J gave up 0 bases, with 12 bases separating them. CDR3 region: CASSLGGVSTDTQYF. The CDR3 nucleotides are TGTGCCAGCAGCCTGGGGGGCGTTAGCACAGATACGCAGTATTTT. The full variable domain, its missing parts supplied by reference TRBV9 and TRBJ2-3, is DSGVTQTPKHLITATGQRVTLRCSPRSGDLSVYWYQQSLDQGLQFLIQYYNGEERAKGNILERFSAQQFPDLHSELNLSSLELGDSALYFCASSLGGVSTDTQYFGPGTRLTVL.

This rearrangement joins TRBV30 to TRBJ2-2; D gene ambiguous. Trimming shortened V by 5 bases and J by 0 bases, and 10 bases separated the two germline ends. Germline V gene lookup returns CDR1 GTSNPN and CDR2 SVGIG (reference sequence). The CDR3 has 14 residues. CDR3 residues: CAWATFPNTGELFF. The CDR3 coding sequence is TGTGCCTGGGCGACATTCCCGAACACCGGGGAGCTGTTTTTT.

The chain carries TRBV12-3 or TRBV12-4 and TRBJ1-6, with D unclear. V gave up 6 bases and J gave up 8 bases, with 8 bases separating them. The CDR3 loop spans 12 amino acids. DNA for the CDR3: TGTGCCAGCAGACCAGGCTATTCACCCCTCCACTTT. Translation: CASRPGYSPLHF.

The V and J genes are TRBV19 and TRBJ1-2; D unclear. CDR1 is LNHDA, CDR2 SQIVND, per germline (reference sequence). This CDR3 is built from 14 residues. The V end lost 2 bases, the J end lost 3 bases, and 10 bases lay between the germline ends. The CDR3: CASSIQVQYYGYTF. The CDR3, as DNA: TGTGCCAGTAGTATACAGGTCCAATACTATGGCTACACCTTC.

The chain has TRBV19 and TRBJ1-5; D remains unclear. Germline-derived CDR1 and CDR2 are LNHDA and SQIVND (reference sequence). The CDR3 totals 15 residues. V lost 3 bases and J 0 bases, leaving 9 bases between the germline ends. The chain's CDR3 is CASSMIVDSNQPQHF. The CDR3 DNA follows: TGTGCCAGTAGTATGATCGTAGATAGCAATCAGCCCCAGCATTTT.

With respect to this clone: The junction departs from the called germline gene at one end, perhaps through a read error. The chain is built from TRBV30 and TRBJ2-5; 8 bases align to TRBD2. The CDR3 is 14 amino acids. Germline CDR1 is GTSNPN and CDR2 is SVGIG (reference sequence). The DNA for the CDR3 is TGTGCCCGGAGCGTAACGGGGGGGGAAGAGACCCAGTACTTC. Protein: CARSVTGGEETQYF.

The chain is built from TRBV6-4 and TRBJ2-1; D is ambiguous. CDR1 MRHNA and CDR2 SNTAGT come from the germline V gene. This CDR3 spans 15 amino acids. Trimming cost V 5 bases and J 4 bases, with 15 bases left between them. CDR3 sequence reads: CASSSNAFSYNEQFF. In DNA, the CDR3 is TGTGCCAGCAGTTCAAACGCTTTCAGTTACAATGAGCAGTTCTTC.

The CDR3 DNA is TGTGCCAGCAGCGTAGGGTTGGACAAAGACACAGATACGCAGTATTTT. Amino acids: CASSVGLDKDTDTQYF. The gene calls are TRBV9 and TRBJ2-3, with D perhaps matching TRBD1 (5 bases). Trimming removed 0 bases from V and 2 bases from J, with 13 bases in between. The CDR3 length is 16 residues. CDR1 and CDR2 (germline): SGDLS, YYNGEE. Drawing the rest from reference TRBV9 and TRBJ2-3, the complete variable domain is DSGVTQTPKHLITATGQRVTLRCSPRSGDLSVYWYQQSLDQGLQFLIQYYNGEERAKGNILERFSAQQFPDLHSELNLSSLELGDSALYFCASSVGLDKDTDTQYFGPGTRLTVL.

V usage is TRBV5-1 and J usage is TRBJ2-5; D not resolved. The CDR3 sequence is 14 residues long. CDR1 and CDR2 from the germline V gene are SGHRS and YFSETQ. V was trimmed by 4 bases and J by 0 bases, leaving 10 bases between them. Here the CDR3 DNA reads TGCGCCAGCAGCAACCGCCAGTACCAAGAGACCCAGTACTTC. Protein sequence: CASSNRQYQETQYF.

This chain uses TRBV18 with TRBJ2-1; possibly TRBD1 for D (5 bases). The CDR3 consists of 13 residues. Germline V gene lookup returns CDR1 KGHSH and CDR2 LQKENI. V was cut by 6 bases and J by 5 bases, with 11 bases left in between. The CDR3 spells CASSQGPNNEQFF. In DNA form, the CDR3 reads TGTGCCAGCTCCCAGGGCCCCAACAATGAGCAGTTCTTC.

The rearrangement joins TRBV25-1 to TRBJ2-2; tentative D call: TRBD2 (5 bases). There are 15 residues in the CDR3. CDR1 and CDR2 (germline): MGHDK, SYGVNS. V was pared by 1 base and J by 6 bases, with 12 bases between. Here the CDR3 reads CASSELGAYPGELFF. The CDR3 bases are TGTGCCAGCAGTGAATTGGGAGCATACCCCGGGGAGCTGTTTTTT.

The V and J genes are TRBV6-5 and TRBJ2-3; 8 bases line up with TRBD1. V was clipped by 3 bases and J by 0 bases; unmatched bases: 2. Germline lookup yields CDR1 MNHEY and CDR2 SVGAGI. This CDR3 region has 15 residues. The CDR3 here is CASSYRTGSTDTQYF. DNA for the CDR3: TGTGCCAGCAGTTATCGGACAGGGAGCACAGATACGCAGTATTTT.

This rearrangement joins TRBV5-5 to TRBJ1-1; weak D call: TRBD1 (6 bases). CDR1 and CDR2 from the germline V gene are SGHKS and YYEKEE (reference sequence). V was cut by 1 base and J by 7 bases, with 17 bases left in between. This CDR3 is 15 amino acids long. CDR3 in amino acids: CASSLIGLQGFEAFF. The CDR3 coding sequence is TGTGCCAGCAGCTTGATAGGGCTACAGGGTTTTGAAGCTTTCTTT.

The chain joins TRBV9 to TRBJ2-5, with 12 positions matching TRBD2. The CDR3 runs 16 residues. Germline-derived CDR1 and CDR2 are SGDLS and YYNGEE. Trimming at V came to 3 bases and at J to 5 bases, leaving 8 bases not matched to a gene. DNA for the CDR3: TGTGCCAGCAGCGCGCCTAGCGGGGGGGCTCTGGAGACCCAGTACTTC. It encodes CASSAPSGGALETQYF. The full variable domain, in which reference TRBV9 and TRBJ2-5 provide the parts outside the CDR3, is DSGVTQTPKHLITATGQRVTLRCSPRSGDLSVYWYQQSLDQGLQFLIQYYNGEERAKGNILERFSAQQFPDLHSELNLSSLELGDSALYFCASSAPSGGALETQYFGPGTRLLVL.

The V call is TRBV9, the J call TRBJ1-2; 8 nucleotides match TRBD1. The CDR3 sequence is 13 residues long. Looked up from germline, CDR1 is SGDLS and CDR2 is YYNGEE. V lost 4 bases to trimming and J lost 2 bases; unmatched junction nucleotides: 1. The CDR3, as DNA: TGTGCCAGCAGCAGGACAGGGAACTATGGCTACACCTTC. Protein product: CASSRTGNYGYTF.

The chain recombines TRBV7-3 with TRBJ2-2, with D maybe TRBD2 (6 bases). The length of the CDR3 is 15 residues. With 3 bases removed from V and 7 bases from J, the gap between germline ends came to 15 bases. CDR1 and CDR2 from the germline V gene are SGHTA and FQGTGA. Here the CDR3 reads CASSFAGTSGGELFF. Written as DNA, the CDR3 is TGTGCCAGCAGCTTCGCCGGGACTTCGGGCGGGGAGCTGTTTTTT.

The chain links TRBV3-1 (or the pseudogene TRBV3-2) to TRBJ1-3; maybe TRBD1 (6 bases). V gave up 0 bases and J gave up 0 bases, with 6 bases separating them. Germline V CDR1 and CDR2: LGHDT, YNNKEL (reference sequence). CDR3 length equals 15 residues. CDR3 protein: CASSQDRGSGNTIYF. As DNA, the CDR3 is TGTGCCAGCAGCCAAGACAGGGGCTCTGGAAACACCATATATTTT.

The chain joins TRBV29-1 to TRBJ2-2, with 7 bases identical to TRBD1. The length of the CDR3 is 15 residues. Trimming at V came to 6 bases and at J to 6 bases, leaving 13 bases not matched to a gene. Germline CDR1 and CDR2: SQVTM and ANQGSEA. The CDR3 nucleotides are TGCAGCGTATCAACTCAGGGGGTGGCGGCCGGGGAGCTGTTTTTT. Protein: CSVSTQGVAAGELFF.

This rearrangement joins TRBV7-2 to TRBJ1-6; 7 bases agree with TRBD1. The V gene end was trimmed by 4 bases and the J gene end by 9 bases; junction bases not matched to a gene: 9. The CDR3 totals 15 residues. Germline lookup yields CDR1 SGHTA and CDR2 FQGNSA. CDR3 DNA sequence: TGTGCCAGCAGCTCGTTGACAGGGTCGACTTCACCCCTCCACTTT. It translates to CASSSLTGSTSPLHF. Drawing the rest from reference TRBV7-2 and TRBJ1-6, the complete variable domain is GAGVSQSPSNKVTEKGKDVELRCDPISGHTALYWYRQSLGQGLEFLIYFQGNSAPDKSGLPSDRFSAERTGGSVSTLTIQRTQQEDSAVYLCASSSLTGSTSPLHFGNGTRLTVT.

J is TRBJ2-5 and V is TRBV24-1; a weak D match, TRBD2 (5 bases). This CDR3 has 13 residues. V gave up 7 bases and J gave up 3 bases, with 11 bases separating them. Germline V gene data show CDR1 as KGHDR and CDR2 as SFDVKD. The CDR3 loop is CATSSVGEETQYF. CDR3 bases: TGTGCCACCAGCTCTGTCGGGGAAGAGACCCAGTACTTC.

This chain joins TRBV24-1 and TRBJ2-3; either TRBD1 or TRBD2 may fit D (5 bases each). V gave up 1 base and J gave up 2 bases, with 12 bases separating them. Germline loops: CDR1 KGHDR, CDR2 SFDVKD. The CDR3 contains 16 residues. CDR3 DNA sequence: TGTGCCACCAGTGATTTACCGGGACGGCTCACAGATACGCAGTATTTT. Amino acid sequence: CATSDLPGRLTDTQYF.

V and J are TRBV3-1 (or the pseudogene TRBV3-2) and TRBJ1-2; 10 nucleotides agree with TRBD1. The CDR3 contains 15 residues. The V segment lost 1 base and the J segment 7 bases; nucleotides outside the gene matches: 6. The V gene's germline CDR1 is LGHDT and CDR2 YNNKEL (reference sequence). The CDR3 bases are TGTGCCAGCAGCCAAGGGACAGGGGGGGGGCGTGGCTACACCTTC. This sequence encodes CASSQGTGGGRGYTF.